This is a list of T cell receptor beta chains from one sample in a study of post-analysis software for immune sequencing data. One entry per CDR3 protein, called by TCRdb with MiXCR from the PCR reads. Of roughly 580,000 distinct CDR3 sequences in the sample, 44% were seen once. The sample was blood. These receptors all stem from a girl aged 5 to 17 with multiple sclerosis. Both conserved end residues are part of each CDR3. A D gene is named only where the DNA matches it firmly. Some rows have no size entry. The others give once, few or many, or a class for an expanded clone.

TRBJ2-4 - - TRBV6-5 CASSYSQGAKNIQYF TGTGCCAGCAGTTACTCGCAGGGGGCCAAAAACATTCAGTACTTC
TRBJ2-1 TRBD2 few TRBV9 CANSPRDYRNEQFF TGTGCCAACAGCCCCCGGGACTACCGCAATGAGCAGTTCTTC
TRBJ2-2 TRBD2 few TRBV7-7 CASSPERGGLGGELFF TGTGCCAGCAGCCCAGAGCGGGGGGGCCTTGGCGGGGAGCTGTTTTTT
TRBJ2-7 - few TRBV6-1 CASLRDFFYEQYF TGTGCCAGCCTCCGGGACTTCTTTTACGAGCAGTACTTC
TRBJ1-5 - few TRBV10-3 CAISDSQGEQPQHF TGTGCCATCAGTGATAGTCAGGGAGAACAGCCCCAGCATTTT
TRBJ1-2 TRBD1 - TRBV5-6 CASTRGQGATGYTF TGTGCCAGCACTCGGGGGCAGGGGGCTACTGGCTACACCTTC
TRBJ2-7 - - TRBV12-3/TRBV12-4 CASSLWGDYNEQYF TGTGCCAGCAGTTTATGGGGAGACTACAATGAGCAGTACTTC
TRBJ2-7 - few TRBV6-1 CASSREGGCGLVGSRYEQYF TGTGCCAGCAGTCGCGAGGGGGGTTGCGGGTTAGTGGGATCACGCTACGAGCAGTACTTC
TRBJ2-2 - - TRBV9 CASSGSPPFVNTGELFF TGTGCCAGCAGCGGATCACCTCCATTCGTGAACACCGGGGAGCTGTTTTTT
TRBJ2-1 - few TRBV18 CASSPPPGQFF TGTGCCAGCTCACCACCCCCGGGGCAGTTCTTC
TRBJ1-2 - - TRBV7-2 CASSFPGSGYTF TGTGCCAGCAGCTTCCCAGGGAGTGGCTACACCTTC
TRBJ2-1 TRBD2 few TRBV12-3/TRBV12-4 CASSRILAGGRENEQFF TGTGCCAGCAGTCGTATCTTAGCGGGAGGCCGAGAGAATGAGCAGTTCTTC
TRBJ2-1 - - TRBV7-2 CASSLVTGRYNEQFF TGTGCCAGCAGCTTAGTTACGGGGAGGTACAATGAGCAGTTCTTC
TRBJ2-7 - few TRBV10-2 CASSPGRYGSEQYF TGCGCCAGCAGCCCGGGACGGTACGGTTCCGAGCAGTACTTC
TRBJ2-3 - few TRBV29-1 CSVGSGTDTQYF TGCAGCGTTGGTAGCGGCACAGATACGCAGTATTTT
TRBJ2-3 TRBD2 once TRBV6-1 CASTGTTPPDTQYF TGTGCCAGCACCGGGACTACGCCCCCAGATACGCAGTATTTT
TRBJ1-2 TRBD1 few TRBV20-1 CSVGTGPAGYTF TGCAGTGTCGGGACAGGGCCTGCGGGCTACACCTTC
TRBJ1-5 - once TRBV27 CASRRDPTSNQPQHF TGTGCCAGTCGAAGGGACCCGACGAGCAATCAGCCCCAGCATTTT
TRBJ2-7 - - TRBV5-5 CASSGGDSHEQYF TGTGCCAGCAGCGGGGGGGACAGCCACGAGCAGTACTTC
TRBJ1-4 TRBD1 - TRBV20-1 CSATRDSFNEKLFF TGCAGTGCTACGAGGGACAGCTTTAATGAAAAACTGTTTTTT
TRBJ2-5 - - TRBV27 CASRTYQRGGTQYF TGTGCCAGCAGAACTTATCAAAGAGGGGGGACCCAGTACTTC
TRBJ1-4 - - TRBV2 CASSEGEKLFF TGTGCCAGCAGTGAAGGTGAAAAACTGTTTTTT
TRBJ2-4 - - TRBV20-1 CSAAPGAKNIQYF TGCAGTGCTGCGCCGGGGGCCAAAAACATTCAGTACTTC
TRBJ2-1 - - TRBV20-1 CSARMREEYNEQFF TGCAGTGCCAGGATGCGGGAAGAATACAATGAGCAGTTCTTC
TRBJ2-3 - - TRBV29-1 CSVTPGGRSDTQYF TGCAGCGTGACGCCAGGAGGGCGATCAGATACGCAGTATTTT
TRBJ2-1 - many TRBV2 CASSRDQNNEQFF TGTGCCAGCAGTCGCGACCAAAACAATGAGCAGTTCTTC
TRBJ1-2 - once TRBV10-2 CASSGVYGYTF TGCGCCAGCAGTGGGGTGTATGGCTACACCTTC
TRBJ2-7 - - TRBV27 CASSPASKAYEQYF TGTGCCAGCAGTCCCGCCAGCAAAGCCTACGAGCAGTACTTC
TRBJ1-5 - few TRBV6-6 CASSYRDRPNQPQHF TGTGCCAGCAGTTACCGAGACAGACCCAATCAGCCCCAGCATTTT
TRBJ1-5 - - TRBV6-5 CASNKGDNQPQHF TGTGCCAGCAACAAGGGCGACAATCAGCCCCAGCATTTT
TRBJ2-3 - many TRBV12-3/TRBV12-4 CASSQTRDTQYF TGTGCCAGCAGTCAGACCAGAGATACGCAGTATTTT
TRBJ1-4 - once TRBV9 CASSVAAPNEKLFF TGTGCCAGCAGCGTAGCTGCGCCGAATGAAAAACTGTTTTTT
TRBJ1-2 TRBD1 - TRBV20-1 CSAHAGTGYGYTF TGCAGTGCTCATGCCGGGACAGGCTATGGCTACACCTTC
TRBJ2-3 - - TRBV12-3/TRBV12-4 CAAGRGTDTQYF TGTGCCGCGGGCAGGGGCACAGATACGCAGTATTTT
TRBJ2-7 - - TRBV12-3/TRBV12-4 CASSGGPTGAPYEQYF TGTGCCAGCAGCGGGGGTCCGACAGGTGCCCCCTACGAGCAGTACTTC
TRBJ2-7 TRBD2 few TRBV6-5 CASSPTGTISYEQYF TGTGCCAGCAGCCCCACCGGGACTATCTCCTACGAGCAGTACTTC
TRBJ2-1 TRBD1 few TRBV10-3 CAISDAGGSYNEQFF TGTGCCATCAGTGATGCAGGGGGCTCCTACAATGAGCAGTTCTTC
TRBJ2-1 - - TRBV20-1 CSASPSGPEGQFF TGCAGTGCTAGTCCGTCAGGTCCGGAGGGGCAGTTCTTC
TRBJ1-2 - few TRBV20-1 CSAIKGRDYGYTF TGCAGTGCTATAAAGGGACGGGACTATGGCTACACCTTC
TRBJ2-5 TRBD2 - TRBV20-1 CSARLAGVGRQETQYF TGCAGTGCCAGACTAGCGGGGGTAGGGAGGCAAGAGACCCAGTACTTC
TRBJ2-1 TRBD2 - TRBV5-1 CASSTEGLDYNEQFF TGCGCCAGCAGCACAGAAGGACTAGATTACAATGAGCAGTTCTTC
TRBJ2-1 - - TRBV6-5 CASSVSLYNEQFF TGTGCCAGCTCCGTCTCCTTATACAATGAGCAGTTCTTC
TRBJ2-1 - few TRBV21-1 CASSKVCSSYNEQFF TGTGCCAGCAGCAAAGTTTGTAGCTCCTACAATGAGCAGTTCTTC